This T cell receptor beta chain originates from a study of cytomegalovirus exposure and HLA in healthy donors. Study findings and constraints: Evidence from a later analysis indicated that most CMV-associated TCR beta chains looked HLA-restricted. Available immune exposure information covered CMV serostatus only. Earlier analysis found most TCR beta V segments productive about 87% or about 30% of the time.

The CDR3 has 17 residues. Trimming left V 1 base short and J 1 base short, with 16 bases between. Germline loops: CDR1 MGHRA, CDR2 YSYEKL. Each donor's status was that of a healthy bone marrow donor. Only one count was recorded for this clone. Its specificity is unknown. Primers: 60 Vbeta forward and 13 Jbeta reverse. Using immunoSEQ multiplex PCR, the repertoire was profiled, and TCRdb retains in-frame clones only, with some absent. The sample contains roughly 100,000 clones, around 86% of which appear only once. The TCR comes from a man under 40 in good health and CMV-seropositive. Sequencing input: PBMCs. The chain couples TRBV4-1 to TRBJ1-2, with D uncertain. DNA for the CDR3: TGCGCCAGCAGCCAAGTTGTCCTCCTGCGCGGTAACTATGGCTACACCTTC. Protein product: CASSQVVLLRGNYGYTF.